The 26 T cell receptor beta chains listed next were all sequenced from one sample in a study of blood T cell repertoires in COVID-19. Clones were read by immunoSEQ multiplex PCR, and TCRdb kept only the in-frame ones, dropping some. The repertoire has over 350,000 clones, roughly 85% of them found once; the top ten carry roughly 1.4%. Sequences were obtained from peripheral blood. Receptors originate from a woman in her thirties with active or convalescent COVID-19.

This chain connects TRBV2 to TRBJ1-6, with 8 bases identical to TRBD1. V shed 4 bases, J shed 9 bases, and the junction held 8 bases outside the gene matches. This CDR3 is built from 15 residues. Germline assignment: CDR1 SNHLY and CDR2 FYNNEI. CDR3 coding DNA: TGTGCCAGCAGTGCTGGACAGGGAGTGGGTTCACCCCTCCACTTT. It yields the protein CASSAGQGVGSPLHF.

The chain is built from TRBV7-2 and TRBJ1-2; 11 bases map to TRBD1. The CDR3 is made up of 15 amino acids. Trimming at V came to 4 bases and at J to 4 bases, leaving 5 bases not matched to a gene. Germline CDR1 and CDR2: SGHTA and FQGNSA. The CDR3 DNA is TGTGCCAGCAGCTCGGGACAGGGGGGCCTCTATGGCTACACCTTC. Its translation is CASSSGQGGLYGYTF.

V and J are TRBV6-5 and TRBJ2-2; TRBD1 matches 7 bases. Germline V gene lookup returns CDR1 MNHEY and CDR2 SVGAGI. CDR3 length equals 15 residues. With V trimmed by 2 bases and J by 7 bases, 7 bases remained unmatched. This CDR3 reads CASSYVQGKGGELFF. The DNA of the CDR3 is TGTGCCAGCAGTTACGTACAGGGGAAAGGCGGGGAGCTGTTTTTT.

The chain uses TRBV5-4 and TRBJ2-3; TRBD2 matches 12 bases. The CDR3 consists of 16 residues. Trimming cost V 4 bases and J 0 bases; bases outside gene matches: 3. CDR1 and CDR2 from the germline V gene are SGHNT and YYREEE (reference sequence). The CDR3 nucleotides read TGTGCCAGCAGCCACCTAGCGGGAGGGAGCACAGATACGCAGTATTTT. Protein sequence: CASSHLAGGSTDTQYF.

The rearrangement links TRBV9 to TRBJ2-5; maybe TRBD1 (6 bases). Trimming stripped 0 bases from V and 4 bases from J, with 16 bases between. Germline CDR1 and CDR2: SGDLS and YYNGEE. The CDR3 consists of 16 residues. CDR3 sequence (DNA): TGTGCCAGCAGCGTAGGAGGACAGAATCGAGGAGAGACCCAGTACTTC. Translation: CASSVGGQNRGETQYF. Full variable domain (outside the CDR3, taken from reference TRBV9 and TRBJ2-5): DSGVTQTPKHLITATGQRVTLRCSPRSGDLSVYWYQQSLDQGLQFLIQYYNGEERAKGNILERFSAQQFPDLHSELNLSSLELGDSALYFCASSVGGQNRGETQYFGPGTRLLVL.

V usage is TRBV9 and J usage is TRBJ2-1; possibly TRBD2 for D (5 bases). The CDR3 extends over 15 amino acids. From germline, CDR1 is SGDLS and CDR2 YYNGEE. The V and J ends lost 4 bases and 0 bases respectively, with 11 bases between them. As DNA, the CDR3 is TGTGCCAGCAGCCGAGGGTTTAGCTCCTACAATGAGCAGTTCTTC. It specifies CASSRGFSSYNEQFF.

This chain links TRBV29-1 with TRBJ2-5; 9 bases agree with TRBD1. The CDR3 contains 13 residues. Looked up from germline, CDR1 is SQVTM and CDR2 is ANQGSEA. Trimming cost V 8 bases and J 3 bases; bases outside gene matches: 7. Here the CDR3 DNA reads TGCAGCCTAAACGACAGGGGGAAAGAGACCCAGTACTTC. Amino acid sequence: CSLNDRGKETQYF. Full variable domain (remainder filled in from reference TRBV29-1 and TRBJ2-5): SAVISQKPSRDICQRGTSLTIQCQVDSQVTMMFWYRQQPGQSLTLIATANQGSEATYESGFVIDKFPISRPNLTFSTLTVSNMSPEDSSIYLCSLNDRGKETQYFGPGTRLLVL.

The rearrangement uses TRBV3-1 (or the pseudogene TRBV3-2) and TRBJ2-3; 8 bases match TRBD2. Per germline, CDR1 LGHDT and CDR2 YNNKEL (reference sequence). V lost 0 bases, J lost 3 bases, and 8 bases stayed unmatched. The CDR3 consists of 17 residues. The CDR3 here is CASSQDWGGGPTDTQYF. CDR3 bases: TGTGCCAGCAGCCAAGATTGGGGCGGGGGGCCGACAGATACGCAGTATTTT.

On this clone: This sequence may be a read error, since a much larger clone differs from it by one base. The chain combines TRBV2 with TRBJ1-1; 10 nucleotides align to TRBD1. Germline V CDR1 and CDR2: SNHLY, FYNNEI. The trim removed 6 bases at V and 5 bases at J, leaving 3 bases unmatched. This CDR3 region has 13 residues. DNA of the CDR3: TGTGCCAGCAGCCGGGACAGGGGAACTGAAGCTTTCTTT. As protein: CASSRDRGTEAFF.

The chain uses TRBV19 and TRBJ2-2; D not certain. CDR1 is LNHDA, CDR2 SQIVND, per germline (reference sequence). This CDR3 has 14 residues. Deletions cut 7 bases from V and 6 bases from J, with 15 bases between. This CDR3 is CASMSQNYAGELFF. The CDR3 DNA sequence: TGTGCCAGTATGTCCCAGAATTATGCCGGGGAGCTGTTTTTT.

With regard to this clone: Other DNA sequences in this sample translate to the same CDR3. This rearrangement joins TRBV19 to TRBJ2-3; 10 positions match TRBD1. The CDR3 sequence is 18 residues long. The V gene end was trimmed by 6 bases and the J gene end by 4 bases; junction bases not matched to a gene: 16. Looked up from germline, CDR1 is LNHDA and CDR2 is SQIVND (reference sequence). CDR3 region: CASSSRTGGAINADTQYF. The CDR3 bases are TGTGCCAGTAGCAGCAGGACAGGGGGGGCCATTAACGCAGATACGCAGTATTTT. Complete variable domain (other parts from reference TRBV19 and TRBJ2-3): DGGITQSPKYLFRKEGQNVTLSCEQNLNHDAMYWYRQDPGQGLRLIYYSQIVNDFQKGDIAEGYSVSREKKESFPLTVTSAQKNPTAFYLCASSSRTGGAINADTQYFGPGTRLTVL.

The J gene is TRBJ1-4, the V gene TRBV19; 9 bases map to TRBD1. CDR3 size: 14 residues. CDR1 LNHDA and CDR2 SQIVND come from the germline V gene (reference sequence). V was pared by 6 bases and J by 6 bases, with 5 bases of the junction left unmatched. CDR3 loop: CASRPGTGYEKLFF. The CDR3 DNA sequence: TGTGCCAGTAGGCCCGGGACAGGGTATGAAAAACTGTTTTTT.

In this sample, this clone turned up a few times. The chain combines TRBV10-1 with TRBJ1-5; D is undetermined. CDR1 and CDR2 from the germline V gene are WNHNN and SYGVQD (reference sequence). CDR3 length: 12 residues. V was cut by 2 bases and J by 6 bases, with 5 bases left in between. CDR3 amino acids: CASSELSQPQHF. In DNA form, the CDR3 reads TGCGCCAGCAGTGAGCTTAGTCAGCCCCAGCATTTT.

This clone was found once. CDR3 nucleotides: TGTGCCAGCAGTGAACACGGGGGAAATTCACCCCTCCACTTT. It is translated as CASSEHGGNSPLHF. This chain links TRBV6-1 with TRBJ1-6; D may be TRBD1 (5 bases). V lost 2 bases to trimming and J lost 7 bases, with 9 bases between them. The germline V gene has CDR1 MNHNS and CDR2 SASEGT. There are 14 residues in the CDR3.

The rearrangement joins TRBV27 to TRBJ2-1, with TRBD2 matching 7 bases. The CDR3 contains 15 residues. Trimming at V came to 6 bases and at J to 8 bases, leaving 13 bases not matched to a gene. CDR1 is MNHEY, CDR2 SMNVEV, per germline (reference sequence). CDR3 nucleotide sequence: TGTGCCAGCAGGCGGGGGATCGCTACCGCCGATGAGCAGTTCTTC. Its translation is CASRRGIATADEQFF.

The J gene is TRBJ2-1, the V gene TRBV4-2; 7 bases are shared with TRBD2. The CDR3 is made up of 17 amino acids. The germline gives CDR1 LGHNA, CDR2 YNFKEQ. Unmatched junction bases numbered 9, after V lost 1 base and J lost 3 bases. The DNA of the CDR3 is TGTGCCAGCAGCCAAGGAATCGGGGGGTTCATCTACAATGAGCAGTTCTTC. The encoded protein is CASSQGIGGFIYNEQFF.

This chain links TRBV6-6 with TRBJ2-3; D is uncertain. This CDR3 has 12 amino acids. Germline loops: CDR1 MNHNY, CDR2 SVGAGI (reference sequence). Trimming took 5 bases from V and 4 from J, leaving 7 bases between them. CDR3 region: CASSPPADTQYF. The CDR3 DNA sequence: TGTGCCAGCAGTCCCCCCGCAGATACGCAGTATTTT.

The count of this clone is one. V usage is TRBV19 and J usage is TRBJ1-1, with D tentatively TRBD1 (5 bases). The V gene lost 6 bases and the J gene lost 1 base, with 21 bases spanning the gap. This CDR3 is 17 amino acids long. Germline assignment: CDR1 LNHDA and CDR2 SQIVND (reference sequence). CDR3 nucleotide sequence: TGTGCCAGTAGCGGAACGGGGACTTTGTTCGAGAACACTGAAGCTTTCTTT. It encodes CASSGTGTLFENTEAFF. The entire variable domain, with the rest obtained from reference TRBV19 and TRBJ1-1, is as follows: DGGITQSPKYLFRKEGQNVTLSCEQNLNHDAMYWYRQDPGQGLRLIYYSQIVNDFQKGDIAEGYSVSREKKESFPLTVTSAQKNPTAFYLCASSGTGTLFENTEAFFGQGTRLTVV.

J is TRBJ2-7 and V is TRBV18; 9 bases line up with TRBD2. V was clipped by 5 bases and J by 5 bases; unmatched bases: 7. Germline V gives CDR1 KGHSH, CDR2 LQKENI. CDR3 length equals 14 residues. In DNA, the CDR3 is TGTGCCAGCTCAGCTATAGCGGGAGCGGACGAGCAGTACTTC. This encodes CASSAIAGADEQYF.

The chain links TRBV2 to TRBJ1-2, with D hard to call. CDR3 size: 11 residues. CDR1 is SNHLY and CDR2 is FYNNEI in the germline V gene. Trimming pared 3 bases from V and 9 bases from J, leaving 8 bases between. This CDR3 is CASSEEASYTF. For the CDR3, the DNA is TGTGCCAGCAGTGAGGAGGCCAGCTACACCTTC.

The V gene is TRBV6-4, the J gene TRBJ1-5; D unclear. Between the trimmed V and J ends, which lost 0 bases and 4 bases, there was a span of 22 bases. Germline V CDR1 and CDR2: MRHNA, SNTAGT. The length of the CDR3 is 19 residues. This CDR3 is CASSDSRQTRTDRNQPQHF. In nucleotides, the CDR3 is TGTGCCAGCAGTGACTCTAGGCAGACTAGAACAGACCGAAATCAGCCCCAGCATTTT.

This clone was observed a handful of times. The rearrangement uses TRBV2 and TRBJ1-6; 9 nucleotides align to TRBD1. The CDR3 is 14 amino acids. Germline lookup yields CDR1 SNHLY and CDR2 FYNNEI. With V trimmed by 6 bases and J by 8 bases, 5 bases remained unmatched. For the CDR3, the DNA is TGTGCCAGCAGCACGGGACAGGGATATTCACCCCTCCACTTT. Protein product: CASSTGQGYSPLHF.

This clone was counted only a few times. The chain uses TRBV18 and TRBJ2-7; tentative D call: TRBD1 (5 bases). The CDR3 is 14 amino acids. V dropped 3 bases and J dropped 2 bases, with 11 bases sitting between them. Germline V gives CDR1 KGHSH, CDR2 LQKENI. CDR3 sequence (DNA): TGTGCCAGCTCACCCCCGGACACCACCTACGAGCAGTACTTC. Translation gives CASSPPDTTYEQYF.

The chain joins TRBV11-2 to TRBJ2-7, with D unresolved. The CDR3 contains 17 residues. Trimming removed 2 bases at V and 0 bases at J, with 17 bases between. Per germline, CDR1 SGHAT and CDR2 FQNNGV. The CDR3 bases are TGTGCCAGCAGCTTAAACGCCCAGCCCCGGAGCTCCTACGAGCAGTACTTC. Translation: CASSLNAQPRSSYEQYF.

The J gene is TRBJ2-1, the V gene TRBV4-1; a weak D match, TRBD1 (7 bases). Germline values: CDR1 MGHRA, CDR2 YSYEKL. The germline V and J ends were trimmed by 1 base and 7 bases, with 17 bases remaining between them. The CDR3 covers 16 residues. The CDR3 sequence: CASSQGDPRGRNEQFF. The CDR3 DNA reads as TGCGCCAGCAGCCAAGGTGATCCCAGGGGGAGGAATGAGCAGTTCTTC.

The genes are TRBV10-2 and TRBJ2-7; tentatively, D is TRBD1 (5 bases). Trimming removed 3 bases at V and 1 base at J, with 7 bases between. This CDR3 contains 13 residues. Germline V gene lookup returns CDR1 WSHSY and CDR2 SAAADI. The CDR3 is CASSEDRSYEQYF. The CDR3 DNA is TGCGCCAGCAGTGAAGACAGATCCTACGAGCAGTACTTC.